The T cell receptor beta chain described here comes from a study of blood T cell repertoires in COVID-19. V was cut by 0 bases and J by 6 bases, with 6 bases left in between. The germline gives CDR1 LNHNV, CDR2 YYDKDF (reference sequence). The CDR3 has 13 amino acids. This table comes from immunoSEQ multiplex PCR, and its TCRdb copy is limited to in-frame clones, with some not included. The table has around 100,000 clones, about 83% seen once; the top ten hold around 13%. The specimen was peripheral blood. The chain couples TRBV15 to TRBJ1-5, with D uncertain. The source is a human donor in a cohort sampled during active COVID-19. The CDR3 is CATSRDPGQPQHF. The CDR3 coding sequence is TGTGCCACCAGCAGAGACCCCGGTCAGCCCCAGCATTTT. The full variable domain, in which reference TRBV15 and TRBJ1-5 provide the parts outside the CDR3, is DAMVIQNPRYQVTQFGKPVTLSCSQTLNHNVMYWYQQKSSQAPKLLFHYYDKDFNNEADTPDNFQSRRPNTSFCFLDIRSPGLGDTAMYLCATSRDPGQPQHFGDGTRLSIL.